These 2 T cell receptor beta chains were sequenced from one sample in a study of T-cell reconstitution after alpha-beta-depleted transplantation in children (dated by TCRdb to the mid-2010s). The treatment or condition tag for this specimen amounts to: allogeneic hematopoietic cell transplantation with graft depleted of TCRalphabeta T cells and CD19 B cells. Receptors were amplified or captured by PCR. Sequencing used an Illumina HiSeq 2500. To normalize quantification of the TCRbeta repertoire, the TCR libraries were built with molecular barcoding that relied on unique molecular identifiers. TCRdb trimmed the raw reads at Q25, called clones with MiXCR and kept productive beta chains. A single entry per CDR3 protein holds the most common genes and DNA from its merged rows. In this sample the table shows hundreds of thousands of distinct CDR3 sequences, about an eighth of which occur a single time. The ten largest clones capture 0.79% of the sample.

Here the sequenced sample was PBMCs, taken before TCRalphabeta/CD19-depleted stem cell transplant. These receptors originate from a girl aged 2 to 9 with congenital amegakaryocytic thrombocytopenia, due to receive a stem cell transplant.

The gene calls are TRBV11-1 and TRBJ2-7, with a possible D match to TRBD1 (5 bases). The CDR3 totals 20 residues. The V gene's germline CDR1 is SGHAT and CDR2 FQDESV (reference sequence). Trimming removed 3 bases from V and 3 bases from J, with 30 bases in between. The CDR3 protein is CASSFPEKEGVGQPFYEQYF. The DNA for the CDR3 is TGTGCCAGCAGCTTCCCTGAAAAGGAAGGAGTGGGGCAGCCGTTCTACGAGCAGTACTTC.

This clonotype was recorded many times. The rearrangement uses TRBV7-2 and TRBJ2-3; the match to TRBD2 covers 7 bases. CDR1 SGHTA and CDR2 FQGNSA come from the germline V gene. With V trimmed by 2 bases and J by 0 bases, 2 bases remained unmatched. The CDR3 is 15 amino acids. The CDR3 here is CASSLSGRSTDTQYF. In DNA form, the CDR3 reads TGTGCCAGCAGCTTATCCGGGAGGAGCACAGATACGCAGTATTTT.